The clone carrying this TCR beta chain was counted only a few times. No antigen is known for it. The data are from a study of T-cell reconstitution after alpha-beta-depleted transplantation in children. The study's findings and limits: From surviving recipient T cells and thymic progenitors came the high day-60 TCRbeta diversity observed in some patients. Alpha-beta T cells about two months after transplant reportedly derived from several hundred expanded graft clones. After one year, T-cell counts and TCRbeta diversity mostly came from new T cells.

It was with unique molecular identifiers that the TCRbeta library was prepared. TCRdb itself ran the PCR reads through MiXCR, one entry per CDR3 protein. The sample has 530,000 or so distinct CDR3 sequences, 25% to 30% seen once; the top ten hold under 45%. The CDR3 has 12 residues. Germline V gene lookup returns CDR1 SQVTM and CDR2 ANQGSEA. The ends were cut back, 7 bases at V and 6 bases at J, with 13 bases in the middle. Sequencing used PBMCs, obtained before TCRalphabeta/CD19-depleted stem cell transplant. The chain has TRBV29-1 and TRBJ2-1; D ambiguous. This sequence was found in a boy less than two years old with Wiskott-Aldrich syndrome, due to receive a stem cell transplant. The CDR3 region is CSASDPGNEQFF. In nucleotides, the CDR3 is TGCAGCGCCTCCGACCCTGGCAATGAGCAGTTCTTC.